Shown below are 25 T cell receptor beta chains from a single sample sequenced in a study of blood T cell repertoires in COVID-19. Here immunoSEQ multiplex PCR was the method, and the copy in TCRdb shows in-frame clones only, minus some. The sample consists of roughly 380,000 clones, 75% to 90% of them appearing once. Source material: peripheral blood. These receptors came from a woman between 40 and 50 years old with COVID-19, enrolled during active disease.

The chain combines TRBV24-1 with TRBJ1-5; tentative D call: TRBD1 (5 bases). The CDR3 covers 12 residues. V was clipped by 5 bases and J by 5 bases, with 6 bases between them. Germline assignment: CDR1 KGHDR and CDR2 SFDVKD. CDR3 residues: CATSGRDQPQHF. As DNA, the CDR3 is TGTGCCACCAGTGGCAGGGATCAGCCCCAGCATTTT.

The chain carries TRBV7-2 and TRBJ2-1, with 9 bases aligning to TRBD2. The CDR3 is 18 residues long. V dropped 2 bases and J dropped 4; count of bases not matched to a gene: 12. Germline-derived CDR1 and CDR2 are SGHTA and FQGNSA. CDR3 loop: CASSLSIGTSNFYNEQFF. CDR3 bases: TGTGCCAGCAGCTTATCTATCGGGACTAGCAACTTTTACAATGAGCAGTTCTTC.

The chain combines TRBV18 with TRBJ2-1, with unresolved D. Per the germline V gene, CDR1 is KGHSH and CDR2 is LQKENI. Trimming stripped 6 bases from V and 6 bases from J, with 18 bases between. The length of the CDR3 is 15 residues. The CDR3 nucleotides read TGTGCCAGCTCCCTCGCTCGAGCTTCTAGCAATGAGCAGTTCTTC. Its translation is CASSLARASSNEQFF.

This clone was found a few times. The genes are TRBV4-3 and TRBJ2-1; 8 bases align to TRBD1. Germline V CDR1 and CDR2: LGHNA, YSLEER. The ends lost 4 bases at V and 1 base at J; junction bases unmatched: 6. This CDR3 has 16 amino acids. The CDR3 region is CASSREGTGSYNEQFF. Written as DNA, the CDR3 is TGCGCCAGCAGCCGGGAAGGGACAGGATCCTACAATGAGCAGTTCTTC.

This chain uses TRBV28 with TRBJ1-2; D perhaps matches TRBD1 (6 bases). CDR3 size: 14 residues. V was cut by 2 bases and J by 3 bases, with 10 bases left in between. The germline gives CDR1 MDHEN, CDR2 SYDVKM. The CDR3 DNA follows: TGTGCCAGCAGTTTAAGGGACACCTACTATGGCTACACCTTC. Protein product: CASSLRDTYYGYTF.

This chain links TRBV15 with TRBJ2-2; 9 bases match TRBD2. J gave up 2 bases and V 2 bases, and 3 bases lay outside the gene matches. The germline CDR1 and CDR2 sequences are LNHNV and YYDKDF (reference sequence). The CDR3 consists of 16 residues. In DNA, the CDR3 is TGTGCCACCAGCAGAAGAGCGGGAGGAAACACCGGGGAGCTGTTTTTT. It yields the protein CATSRRAGGNTGELFF.

This chain joins TRBV5-1 and TRBJ2-3; TRBD1 agrees at 8 bases. The CDR3 contains 18 residues. Unmatched junction bases numbered 14, after V lost 0 bases and J lost 5 bases. Germline CDR1 is SGHRS and CDR2 is YFSETQ. CDR3 amino acids: CASSLGAGGANWVDTQYF. As DNA, the CDR3 is TGCGCCAGCAGCTTGGGGGCAGGGGGCGCGAATTGGGTAGATACGCAGTATTTT.

The chain links TRBV7-2 to TRBJ1-1, with D unclear. The V and J ends lost 1 base and 0 bases respectively, with 18 bases between them. Germline assignment: CDR1 SGHTA and CDR2 FQGNSA. The CDR3 runs 18 residues. The CDR3 spells CASSLVGSTGSMNTEAFF. CDR3 DNA: TGTGCCAGCAGCTTAGTCGGGTCGACGGGGAGTATGAACACTGAAGCTTTCTTT.

J is TRBJ1-6 and V is TRBV9; D gene ambiguous. V was shortened by 4 bases and J by 7 bases, with 9 bases between the two germline ends. The CDR3 is 13 amino acids. Germline V gene sequence: CDR1 SGDLS, CDR2 YYNGEE. The CDR3: CASSPTQNSPLHF. The DNA for the CDR3 is TGTGCCAGCAGCCCGACACAGAATTCACCCCTCCACTTT.

The chain employs TRBV6-5 and TRBJ1-3; TRBD1 matches at 10 bases. V trimming: 6 bases; J trimming: 3 bases; junction bases outside the gene matches: 2. Germline lookup yields CDR1 MNHEY and CDR2 SVGAGI. The CDR3 has 14 residues. The CDR3 DNA follows: TGTGCCAGCAGGACAGGGGGCGGTGGAAACACCATATATTTT. This codes for CASRTGGGGNTIYF.

This clone was recorded once. The chain carries TRBV5-1 and TRBJ2-1, with TRBD2 identical over 7 bases. CDR3 size: 15 residues. Germline V gene data show CDR1 as SGHRS and CDR2 as YFSETQ. The V and J ends lost 1 base and 1 base, in that order; junction bases with no gene match: 2. The CDR3 protein is CASSLTSVSYNEQFF. The CDR3 DNA is TGCGCCAGCAGCTTGACTAGCGTGTCCTACAATGAGCAGTTCTTC.

V and J are TRBV3-1 (or the pseudogene TRBV3-2) and TRBJ1-5; TRBD1 might be the D (5 bases). Germline V gene sequence: CDR1 LGHDT, CDR2 YNNKEL (reference sequence). The CDR3 runs 15 residues. V gave up 4 bases and J gave up 2 bases, with 12 bases separating them. The CDR3 sequence: CASSRGGAGNQPQHF. In DNA form, the CDR3 reads TGTGCCAGCAGCCGCGGAGGGGCTGGCAATCAGCCCCAGCATTTT.

The V and J genes are TRBV15 and TRBJ1-5, with 8 bases matching TRBD1. The CDR3 contains 15 residues. Germline V gene data show CDR1 as LNHNV and CDR2 as YYDKDF (reference sequence). With 0 bases clipped from V and 6 bases from J, the junction kept 4 bases outside the gene matches. The CDR3 coding sequence is TGTGCCACCAGCAGAGAGGGACAGGCGTTTCAGCCCCAGCATTTT. Translating it yields CATSREGQAFQPQHF.

This clone was observed once. This chain links TRBV29-1 with TRBJ1-1, with 9 bases fitting TRBD1. The CDR3 loop spans 14 amino acids. Germline-derived CDR1 and CDR2 are SQVTM and ANQGSEA. With V trimmed by 3 bases and J by 1 base, 3 bases remained unmatched. CDR3 nucleotides: TGCAGCGTTGATGGGGGACAGGGGAACACTGAAGCTTTCTTT. Protein sequence: CSVDGGQGNTEAFF.

The rearrangement uses TRBV28 and TRBJ2-3, with a weak D call TRBD1 (7 bases). The CDR3 loop spans 15 amino acids. V dropped 4 bases and J dropped 5 bases, with 16 bases sitting between them. The germline V gene encodes CDR1 MDHEN and CDR2 SYDVKM. As DNA, the CDR3 is TGTGCCAGCAGTTCCCACGGAGGGGGCTTAGATACGCAGTATTTT. Amino acids: CASSSHGGGLDTQYF. Full variable domain (outside the CDR3, taken from reference TRBV28 and TRBJ2-3): DVKVTQSSRYLVKRTGEKVFLECVQDMDHENMFWYRQDPGLGLRLIYFSYDVKMKEKGDIPEGYSVSREKKERFSLILESASTNQTSMYLCASSSHGGGLDTQYFGPGTRLTVL.

The chain links TRBV12-3 or TRBV12-4 to TRBJ1-2, with D maybe TRBD1 (6 bases). Trimming left V 6 bases short and J 3 bases short, with 8 bases between. The CDR3 has 12 amino acids. In nucleotides, the CDR3 is TGTGCCAGCAGCACAGGGTACTATGGCTACACCTTC. Translated, it gives CASSTGYYGYTF.

CDR3 amino acids: CASSARESSYNSPLHF. CDR3 bases: TGTGCCAGCAGCGCCCGAGAGAGCTCCTATAATTCACCCCTCCACTTT. The gene calls are TRBV9 and TRBJ1-6; D not resolved. The germline V and J ends were trimmed by 3 bases and 0 bases, with 10 bases remaining between them. This CDR3 region has 16 residues. Germline CDR1 reads SGDLS; CDR2 reads YYNGEE. Full variable domain (missing parts from reference TRBV9 and TRBJ1-6): DSGVTQTPKHLITATGQRVTLRCSPRSGDLSVYWYQQSLDQGLQFLIQYYNGEERAKGNILERFSAQQFPDLHSELNLSSLELGDSALYFCASSARESSYNSPLHFGNGTRLTVT.

The chain has TRBV19 and TRBJ2-1, with 11 nucleotides matching TRBD2. This CDR3 comprises 16 residues. Germline CDR1 and CDR2: LNHDA and SQIVND (reference sequence). The V gene end was trimmed by 2 bases and the J gene end by 7 bases; junction bases not matched to a gene: 7. The CDR3 nucleotides are TGTGCCAGTAGTATAATGACTAGCGGGATAGTTAATGAGCAGTTCTTC. It specifies CASSIMTSGIVNEQFF.

The chain recombines TRBV27 with TRBJ1-1, with a weak D call TRBD1 (6 bases). This CDR3 spans 16 amino acids. Trimming left V 4 bases short and J 4 bases short, with 19 bases between. Germline V gene lookup returns CDR1 MNHEY and CDR2 SMNVEV (reference sequence). This chain's CDR3 is CASSSLQGVRVTEAFF. DNA for the CDR3: TGTGCCAGCAGTTCTTTACAGGGTGTGAGAGTCACTGAAGCTTTCTTT.

This chain joins TRBV7-3 and TRBJ2-5; D gene unclear. CDR1 and CDR2 (germline): SGHTA, FQGTGA. V lost 2 bases and J 2 bases, leaving 6 bases between the germline ends. The CDR3 totals 13 residues. The CDR3 nucleotides are TGTGCCAGCAGCTTAGTCCAACAAGAGACCCAGTACTTC. Translation: CASSLVQQETQYF. Drawing the rest from reference TRBV7-3 and TRBJ2-5, the complete variable domain is GAGVSQTPSNKVTEKGKYVELRCDPISGHTALYWYRQSLGQGPEFLIYFQGTGAADDSGLPNDRFFAVRPEGSVSTLKIQRTERGDSAVYLCASSLVQQETQYFGPGTRLLVL.

The V and J genes are TRBV27 and TRBJ2-7, with TRBD2 matching over 9 bases. The V and J ends lost 8 bases and 0 bases, in that order; junction bases with no gene match: 5. The CDR3 runs 14 residues. Germline-derived CDR1 and CDR2 are MNHEY and SMNVEV (reference sequence). The CDR3 loop is CASRRGLASYEQYF. The DNA for the CDR3 is TGTGCCAGCCGTCGGGGACTAGCCTCCTACGAGCAGTACTTC.

CDR3 in amino acids: CASSLGQVWTDTQYF. CDR3 nucleotide sequence: TGTGCCAGCAGTTTAGGACAGGTTTGGACAGATACGCAGTATTTT. The chain uses TRBV27 and TRBJ2-3; 7 nucleotides match TRBD1. The CDR3 length is 15 residues. J gave up 3 bases and V 2 bases, and 5 bases lay outside the gene matches. CDR1 MNHEY and CDR2 SMNVEV come from the germline V gene (reference sequence).

The chain combines TRBV2 with TRBJ2-1; tentatively, D is TRBD2 (5 bases). Trimming took 6 bases from V and 10 from J, leaving 16 bases between them. CDR3 length equals 13 residues. Germline V gene lookup returns CDR1 SNHLY and CDR2 FYNNEI. The CDR3, as DNA: TGTGCCAGCAGGTCTGAGGGAAGCCGCGAGCAGTTCTTC. It encodes CASRSEGSREQFF.

The chain is built from TRBV6-2 or TRBV6-3 and TRBJ2-1; 8 nucleotides align to TRBD2. Germline CDR1 reads MNHEY; CDR2 reads SVGEGT. The length of the CDR3 is 17 residues. With V trimmed by 4 bases and J by 7 bases, 15 bases remained unmatched. The CDR3 DNA reads TGTGCCAGCAGTTTTGCTAGCGGGCTAGGTAAAGGGAATGAGCAGTTCTTC. Translation gives CASSFASGLGKGNEQFF.

The chain has TRBV6-5 and TRBJ2-2, with 8 bases that match TRBD2. Per the germline V gene, CDR1 is MNHEY and CDR2 is SVGAGI. The CDR3 has 14 residues. V dropped 4 bases and J dropped 5; count of bases not matched to a gene: 3. CDR3 loop: CASSLGTSTGELFF. The CDR3 nucleotides are TGTGCCAGCAGTTTAGGGACTAGTACCGGGGAGCTGTTTTTT.